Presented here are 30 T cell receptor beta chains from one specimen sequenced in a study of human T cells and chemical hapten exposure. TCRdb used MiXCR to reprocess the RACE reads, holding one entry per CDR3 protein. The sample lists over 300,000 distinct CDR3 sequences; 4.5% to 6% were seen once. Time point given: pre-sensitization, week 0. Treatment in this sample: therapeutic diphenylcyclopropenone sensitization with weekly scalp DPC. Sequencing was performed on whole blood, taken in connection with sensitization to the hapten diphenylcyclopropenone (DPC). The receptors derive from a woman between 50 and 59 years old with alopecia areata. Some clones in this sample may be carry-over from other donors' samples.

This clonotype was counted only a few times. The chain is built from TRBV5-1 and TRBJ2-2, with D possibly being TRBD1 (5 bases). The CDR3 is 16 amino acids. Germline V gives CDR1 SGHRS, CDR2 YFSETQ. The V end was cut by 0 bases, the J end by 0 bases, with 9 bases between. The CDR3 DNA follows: TGCGCCAGCAGCTTGGGGCAGGGCGCGAACACCGGGGAGCTGTTTTTT. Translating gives CASSLGQGANTGELFF.

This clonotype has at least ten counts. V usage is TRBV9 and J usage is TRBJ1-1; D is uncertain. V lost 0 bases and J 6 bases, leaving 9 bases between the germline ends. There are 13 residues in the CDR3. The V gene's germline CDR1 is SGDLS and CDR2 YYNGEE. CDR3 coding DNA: TGTGCCAGCAGCGTAGAGGGTCAGGCTGAAGCTTTCTTT. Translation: CASSVEGQAEAFF.

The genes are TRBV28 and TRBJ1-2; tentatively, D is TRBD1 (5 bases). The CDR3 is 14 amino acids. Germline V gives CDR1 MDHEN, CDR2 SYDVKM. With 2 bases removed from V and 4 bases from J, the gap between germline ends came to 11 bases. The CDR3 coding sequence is TGTGCCAGCAGTTTAAAGGGACCGGCCTATGGCTACACCTTC. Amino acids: CASSLKGPAYGYTF.

This chain's CDR3 is CSVGRASGPQETQYF. The CDR3 DNA reads as TGCAGCGTTGGGAGGGCTAGCGGACCTCAAGAGACCCAGTACTTC. The chain carries TRBV29-1 and TRBJ2-5, with 7 bases identical to TRBD2. Germline assignment: CDR1 SQVTM and CDR2 ANQGSEA. V gave up 4 bases and J gave up 2 bases; unmatched junction bases: 10. CDR3 length equals 15 residues.

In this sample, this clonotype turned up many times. In nucleotides, the CDR3 is TGTGCCAGCAGCTTTGGGACAGGGCTGGCCACAGATACGCAGTATTTT. This codes for CASSFGTGLATDTQYF. This chain connects TRBV7-2 to TRBJ2-3; 9 bases fit TRBD1. The CDR3 has 16 amino acids. V gave up 3 bases and J gave up 2 bases; unmatched junction bases: 6. Germline V gene data show CDR1 as SGHTA and CDR2 as FQGNSA.

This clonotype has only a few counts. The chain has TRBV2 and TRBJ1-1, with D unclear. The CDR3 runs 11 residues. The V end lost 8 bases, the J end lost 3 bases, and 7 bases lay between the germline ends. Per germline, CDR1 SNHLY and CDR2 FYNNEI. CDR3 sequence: CASGTYTEAFF. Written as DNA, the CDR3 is TGTGCCAGCGGAACTTACACTGAAGCTTTCTTT.

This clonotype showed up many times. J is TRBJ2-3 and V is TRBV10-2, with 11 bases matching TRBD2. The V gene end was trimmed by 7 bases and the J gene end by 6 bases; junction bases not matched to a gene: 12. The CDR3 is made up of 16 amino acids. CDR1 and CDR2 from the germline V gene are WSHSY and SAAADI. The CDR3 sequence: CASIHTSGRLRDTQYF. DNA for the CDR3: TGCGCCAGCATCCATACTAGCGGGAGACTTAGGGATACGCAGTATTTT.

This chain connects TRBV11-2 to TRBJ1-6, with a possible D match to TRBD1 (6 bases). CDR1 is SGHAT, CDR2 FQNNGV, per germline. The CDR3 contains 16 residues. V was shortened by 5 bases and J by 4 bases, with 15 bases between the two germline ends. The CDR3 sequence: CASSPRGDSYNSPLHF. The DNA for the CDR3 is TGTGCCAGCAGCCCCAGGGGCGACTCGTATAATTCACCCCTCCACTTT.

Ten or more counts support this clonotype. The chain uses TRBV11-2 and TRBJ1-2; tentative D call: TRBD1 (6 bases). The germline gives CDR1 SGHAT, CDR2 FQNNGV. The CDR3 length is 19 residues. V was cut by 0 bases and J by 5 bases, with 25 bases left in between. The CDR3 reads CASSLDWEWGRLRGYGYTF. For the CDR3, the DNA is TGTGCCAGCAGCTTAGACTGGGAGTGGGGCCGTTTGAGGGGGTATGGCTACACCTTC.

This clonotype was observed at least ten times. The CDR3 region is CACASGSADTQYF. Here the CDR3 DNA reads TGTGCCTGCGCGAGCGGGAGCGCAGATACGCAGTATTTT. The chain employs TRBV12-3 or TRBV12-4 and TRBJ2-3; 8 nucleotides line up with TRBD2. V lost 11 bases and J lost 4; bases outside the gene matches: 8. The CDR3 covers 13 residues.

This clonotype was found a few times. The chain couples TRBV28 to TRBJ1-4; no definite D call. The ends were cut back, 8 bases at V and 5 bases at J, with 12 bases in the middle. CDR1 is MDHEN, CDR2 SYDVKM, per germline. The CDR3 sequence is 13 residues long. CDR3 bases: TGTGCCAGCGCCGGAAGACCAAATGAAAAACTGTTTTTT. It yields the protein CASAGRPNEKLFF.

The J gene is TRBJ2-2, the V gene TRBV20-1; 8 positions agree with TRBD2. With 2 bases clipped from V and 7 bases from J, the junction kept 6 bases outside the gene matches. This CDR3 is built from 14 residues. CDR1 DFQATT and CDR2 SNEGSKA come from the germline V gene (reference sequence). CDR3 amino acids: CSARPGLVGGELFF. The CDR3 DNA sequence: TGCAGTGCTAGACCGGGACTAGTGGGCGGGGAGCTGTTTTTT.

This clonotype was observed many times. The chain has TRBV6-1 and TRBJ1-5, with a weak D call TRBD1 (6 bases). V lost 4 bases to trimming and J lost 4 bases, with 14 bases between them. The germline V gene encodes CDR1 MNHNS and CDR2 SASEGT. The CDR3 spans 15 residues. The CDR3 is CASSVDRFRNQPQHF. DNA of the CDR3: TGTGCCAGCAGTGTCGACAGGTTTAGGAATCAGCCCCAGCATTTT.

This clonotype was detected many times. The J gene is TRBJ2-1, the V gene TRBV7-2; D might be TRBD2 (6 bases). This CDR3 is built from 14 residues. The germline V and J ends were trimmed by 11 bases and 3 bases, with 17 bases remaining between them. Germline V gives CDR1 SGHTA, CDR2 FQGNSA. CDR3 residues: CASLPGDFYNEQFF. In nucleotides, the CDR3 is TGTGCCTCCCTCCCGGGGGATTTCTACAATGAGCAGTTCTTC.

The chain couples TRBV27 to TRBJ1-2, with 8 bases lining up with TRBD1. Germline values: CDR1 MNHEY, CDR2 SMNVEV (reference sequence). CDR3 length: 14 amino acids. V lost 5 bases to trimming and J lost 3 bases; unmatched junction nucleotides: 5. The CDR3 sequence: CASSPGGAYYGYTF. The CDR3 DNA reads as TGTGCCAGCAGTCCAGGGGGCGCGTACTATGGCTACACCTTC.

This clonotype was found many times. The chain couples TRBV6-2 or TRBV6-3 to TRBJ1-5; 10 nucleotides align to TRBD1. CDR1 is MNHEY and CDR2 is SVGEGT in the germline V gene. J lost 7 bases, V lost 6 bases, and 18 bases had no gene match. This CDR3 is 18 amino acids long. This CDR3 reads CASSSPGTGDALRQPQHF. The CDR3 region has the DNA TGTGCCAGCAGCTCGCCGGGGACAGGGGACGCTTTGAGGCAGCCCCAGCATTTT.

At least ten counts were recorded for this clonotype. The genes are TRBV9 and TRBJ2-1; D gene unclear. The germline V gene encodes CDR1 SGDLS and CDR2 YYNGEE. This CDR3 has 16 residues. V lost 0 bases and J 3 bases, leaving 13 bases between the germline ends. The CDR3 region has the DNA TGTGCCAGCAGCGTAGTGGCCGCTTGGGGCTACAATGAGCAGTTCTTC. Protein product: CASSVVAAWGYNEQFF.

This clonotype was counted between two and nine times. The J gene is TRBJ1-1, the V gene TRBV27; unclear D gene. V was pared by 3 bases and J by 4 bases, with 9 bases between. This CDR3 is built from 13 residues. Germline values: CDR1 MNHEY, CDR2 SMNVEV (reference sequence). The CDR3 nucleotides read TGTGCCAGCAGTTTCATTATCGGCACTGAAGCTTTCTTT. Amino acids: CASSFIIGTEAFF.

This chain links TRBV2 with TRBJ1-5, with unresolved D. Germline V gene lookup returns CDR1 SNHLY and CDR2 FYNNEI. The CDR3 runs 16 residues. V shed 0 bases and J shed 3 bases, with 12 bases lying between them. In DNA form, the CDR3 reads TGTGCCAGCAGTGAAGCGGGCAGAGGATTCAATCAGCCCCAGCATTTT. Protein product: CASSEAGRGFNQPQHF. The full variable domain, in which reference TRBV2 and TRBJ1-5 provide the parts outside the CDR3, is EPEVTQTPSHQVTQMGQEVILRCVPISNHLYFYWYRQILGQKVEFLVSFYNNEISEKSEIFDDQFSVERPDGSNFTLKIRSTKLEDSAMYFCASSEAGRGFNQPQHFGDGTRLSIL.

CDR3 sequence reads: CAWNAEPSNEQFF. The CDR3 nucleotides read TGTGCCTGGAATGCGGAGCCCTCCAATGAGCAGTTCTTC. The V call is TRBV30, the J call TRBJ2-1; unclear D gene. The CDR3 has 13 residues. Germline V gene lookup returns CDR1 GTSNPN and CDR2 SVGIG (reference sequence). Trimming cost V 4 bases and J 6 bases, with 13 bases left between them. Looking up the rest from reference TRBV30 and TRBJ2-1 gives the full variable domain: SQTIHQWPATLVQPVGSPLSLECTVEGTSNPNLYWYRQAAGRGLQLLFYSVGIGQISSEVPQNLSASRPQDRQFILSSKKLLLSDSGFYLCAWNAEPSNEQFFGPGTRLTVL.

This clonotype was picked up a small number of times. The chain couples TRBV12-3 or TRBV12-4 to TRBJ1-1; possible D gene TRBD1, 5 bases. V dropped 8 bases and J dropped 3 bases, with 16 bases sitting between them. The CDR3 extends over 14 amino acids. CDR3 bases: TGTGCCAGCCCGGGACCACCATTAGACACTGAAGCTTTCTTT. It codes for CASPGPPLDTEAFF.

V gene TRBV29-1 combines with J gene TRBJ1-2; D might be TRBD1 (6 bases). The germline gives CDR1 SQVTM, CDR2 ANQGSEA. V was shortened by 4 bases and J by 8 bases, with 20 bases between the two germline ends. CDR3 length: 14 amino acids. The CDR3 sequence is CSVASGEHEGGYTF. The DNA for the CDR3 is TGCAGCGTTGCTTCAGGGGAACATGAAGGAGGCTACACCTTC.

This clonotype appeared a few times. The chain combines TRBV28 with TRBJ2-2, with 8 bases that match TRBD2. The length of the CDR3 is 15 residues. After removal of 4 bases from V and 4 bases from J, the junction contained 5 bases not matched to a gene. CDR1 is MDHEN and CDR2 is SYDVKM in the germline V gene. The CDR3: CASSSLAGPTGELFF. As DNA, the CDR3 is TGTGCCAGCAGTTCCCTAGCGGGCCCCACCGGGGAGCTGTTTTTT.

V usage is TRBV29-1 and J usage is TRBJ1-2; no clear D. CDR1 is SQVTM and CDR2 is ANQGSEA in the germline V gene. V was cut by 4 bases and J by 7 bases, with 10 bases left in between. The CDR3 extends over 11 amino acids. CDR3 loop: CSVGSTVGYTF. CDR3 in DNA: TGCAGCGTTGGAAGTACGGTTGGCTACACCTTC.

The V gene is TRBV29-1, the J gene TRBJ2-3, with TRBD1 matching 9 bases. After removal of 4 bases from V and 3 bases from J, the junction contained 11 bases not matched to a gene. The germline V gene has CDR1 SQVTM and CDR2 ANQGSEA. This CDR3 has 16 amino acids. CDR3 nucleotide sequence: TGCAGCGTTGGGGTGAGGGACAGGGTGGATACAGATACGCAGTATTTT. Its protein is CSVGVRDRVDTDTQYF.

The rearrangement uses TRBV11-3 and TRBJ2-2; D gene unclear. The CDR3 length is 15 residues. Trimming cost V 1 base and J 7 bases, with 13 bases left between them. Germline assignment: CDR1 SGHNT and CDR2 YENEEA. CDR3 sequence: CASSLGGYENGELFF. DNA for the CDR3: TGTGCCAGCAGCTTAGGAGGCTACGAGAACGGGGAGCTGTTTTTT.

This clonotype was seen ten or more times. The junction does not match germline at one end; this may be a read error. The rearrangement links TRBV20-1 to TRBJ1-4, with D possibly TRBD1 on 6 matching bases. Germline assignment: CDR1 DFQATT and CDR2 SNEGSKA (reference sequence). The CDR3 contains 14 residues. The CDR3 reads CSALLTGQREKLLF. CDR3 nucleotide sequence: TGCAGTGCTCTACTGACAGGACAGCGGGAAAAACTGCTTTTT.

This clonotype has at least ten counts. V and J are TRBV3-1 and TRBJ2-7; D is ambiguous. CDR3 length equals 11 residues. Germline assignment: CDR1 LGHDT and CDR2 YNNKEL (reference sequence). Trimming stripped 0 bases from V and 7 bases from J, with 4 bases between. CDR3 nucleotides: TGTGCCAGCAGCCAAGATTTGGAGCAGTACTTC. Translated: CASSQDLEQYF.

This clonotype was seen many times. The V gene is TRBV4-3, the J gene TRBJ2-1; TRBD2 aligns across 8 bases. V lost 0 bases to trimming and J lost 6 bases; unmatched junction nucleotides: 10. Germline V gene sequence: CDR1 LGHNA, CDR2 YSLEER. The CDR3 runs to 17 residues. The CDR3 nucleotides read TGCGCCAGCAGCCAAGATCTAACCAGCGGGAGCCTCAATGAGCAGTTCTTC. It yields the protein CASSQDLTSGSLNEQFF.

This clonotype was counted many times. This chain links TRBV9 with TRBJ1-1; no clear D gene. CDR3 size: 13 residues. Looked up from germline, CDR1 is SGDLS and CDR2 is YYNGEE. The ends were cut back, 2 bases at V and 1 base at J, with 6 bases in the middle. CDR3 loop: CASSVKTNTEAFF. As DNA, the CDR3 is TGTGCCAGCAGCGTTAAGACGAACACTGAAGCTTTCTTT.